The 15 T cell receptor beta chains in this list originate from one sample, sequenced in a study of vaccination and CD4 T cells after COVID-19. CD4+ T cells that had been cultured provided DNA sequenced with the Oncomine TCR Beta short-read assay. TCRdb re-analysed the PCR reads in MiXCR, keeping a single row per CDR3 protein. Seen here are about 6,600 distinct CDR3 sequences, 45% observed once, and the top ten hold roughly 25%. Their recognized antigens are unknown. Treatment described: roughly 10-day PBMC culture with coronavirus spike peptide pools or control peptides (ViraFEST assay). Sequencing was done on a sample of CD4+ T cells from blood, cultured in vitro. The receptors derive from a human donor who had recovered from COVID-19.

By share of the sample, this clonotype is medium-sized. The chain links TRBV27 to TRBJ2-7; 8 bases are shared with TRBD1. Trimming took 8 bases from V and 6 from J; bases not matched to a gene: 15. The CDR3 is 15 amino acids. Germline CDR1 and CDR2: MNHEY and SMNVEV (reference sequence). CDR3 region: CASGVRQGSSGEQYF. The CDR3 bases are TGTGCCAGCGGTGTCCGACAGGGGAGCTCGGGCGAGCAGTACTTC.

The rearrangement joins TRBV20-1 to TRBJ2-7, with 12 positions matching TRBD1. CDR3 length: 17 amino acids. The trim removed 0 bases at V and 4 bases at J, leaving 10 bases unmatched. Germline V CDR1 and CDR2: DFQATT, SNEGSKA (reference sequence). The CDR3 bases are TGCAGTGCTAGAGATTTTGCCGGGACAGGGGGCGAATACGAGCAGTACTTC. This gives the protein CSARDFAGTGGEYEQYF.

The CDR3 region is CASQRGRYNEQFF. The CDR3, as DNA: TGTGCCAGCCAGCGCGGGAGATACAATGAGCAGTTCTTC. The chain links TRBV6-1 to TRBJ2-1; TRBD2 agrees at 7 bases. The CDR3 covers 13 residues. Trimming removed 8 bases from V and 4 bases from J; junction bases left unmatched: 5. CDR1 and CDR2 (germline): MNHNS, SASEGT.

The chain is built from TRBV15 and TRBJ2-1; 10 bases align to TRBD2. CDR1 is LNHNV and CDR2 is YYDKDF in the germline V gene (reference sequence). The junction had 5 bases not matched to a gene; V was cut back by 6 bases and J by 9 bases. This CDR3 has 13 residues. The CDR3 DNA reads TGTGCCACCAGACCTAGCGGGAGCGGTGAGCAGTTCTTC. Protein: CATRPSGSGEQFF.

By share, this clonotype counts as medium-sized. This chain uses TRBV5-1 with TRBJ1-5; D is ambiguous. V lost 0 bases and J lost 7, with 8 bases in between. This CDR3 has 13 amino acids. The germline V gene encodes CDR1 SGHRS and CDR2 YFSETQ. DNA of the CDR3: TGCGCCAGCAGCTTGGTCCCTGCCCAGCCCCAGCATTTT. Encoded protein: CASSLVPAQPQHF. The full variable domain, with the rest looked up from reference TRBV5-1 and TRBJ1-5, is KAGVTQTPRYLIKTRGQQVTLSCSPISGHRSVSWYQQTPGQGLQFLFEYFSETQRNKGNFPGRFSGRQFSNSRSEMNVSTLELGDSALYLCASSLVPAQPQHFGDGTRLSIL.

The chain has TRBV7-9 and TRBJ1-2; weak D call: TRBD1 (6 bases). The ends were cut back, 3 bases at V and 3 bases at J, with 17 bases in the middle. Germline lookup yields CDR1 SEHNR and CDR2 FQNEAQ (reference sequence). The CDR3 spans 16 residues. In nucleotides, the CDR3 is TGTGCCAGCAGCTTCTTCAGGGGTTTATCATACTATGGCTACACCTTC. It codes for CASSFFRGLSYYGYTF.

This clonotype was recorded only once. The rearrangement joins TRBV6-1 to TRBJ1-4; TRBD1 agrees at 10 bases. The CDR3 has 15 residues. The V gene's germline CDR1 is MNHNS and CDR2 SASEGT. The V segment lost 2 bases and the J segment 8 bases; nucleotides outside the gene matches: 5. CDR3 amino acids: CASSEPGQGREKLFF. CDR3 nucleotides: TGTGCCAGCAGTGAACCGGGACAGGGGCGAGAAAAACTGTTTTTT.

V and J are TRBV5-1 and TRBJ1-2; D may be TRBD1 (5 bases). V lost 1 base and J lost 2, with 9 bases in between. CDR3 length: 14 residues. Germline loops: CDR1 SGHRS, CDR2 YFSETQ. The CDR3: CASSLNQGNYGYTF. The CDR3 nucleotides read TGCGCCAGCAGCTTGAACCAGGGAAACTATGGCTACACCTTC.

This clonotype was picked up a small number of times. This chain connects TRBV20-1 to TRBJ1-1; no definite D call. V dropped 1 base and J dropped 6 bases, with 30 bases sitting between them. The length of the CDR3 is 19 residues. The germline V gene has CDR1 DFQATT and CDR2 SNEGSKA (reference sequence). The CDR3: CSARGPVRSTRRKPAEAFF. CDR3 DNA sequence: TGCAGTGCTAGAGGGCCGGTAAGAAGCACCCGTCGTAAGCCTGCTGAAGCTTTCTTT.

The V and J genes are TRBV19 and TRBJ2-5; D possibly uses TRBD1 or TRBD2 (6 bases each). From germline, CDR1 is LNHDA and CDR2 SQIVND (reference sequence). This CDR3 is 12 amino acids long. V gave up 10 bases and J gave up 5 bases, with 14 bases separating them. The DNA for the CDR3 is TGTGCCACCCGACAGGCGGGGGAGACCCAGTACTTC. Amino acid sequence: CATRQAGETQYF.

The chain has TRBV2 and TRBJ2-1; 7 positions agree with TRBD2. CDR3 length: 15 residues. The germline gives CDR1 SNHLY, CDR2 FYNNEI. V was clipped by 4 bases and J by 9 bases; unmatched bases: 12. The CDR3 DNA reads TGTGCCAGCAGTGTCGGCGGGAGTTATCTCGGTGAGCAGTTCTTC. It yields the protein CASSVGGSYLGEQFF.

CDR3 sequence reads: CASRRTGGGYEQYF. CDR3 nucleotide sequence: TGTGCCAGCAGAAGGACAGGGGGCGGATACGAGCAGTACTTC. The chain combines TRBV6-1 with TRBJ2-7; 11 bases align to TRBD1. J was trimmed by 4 bases and V by 6 bases; bases with no gene match: 5. CDR1 and CDR2 (germline): MNHNS, SASEGT. CDR3 length: 14 residues.

This clonotype appeared once. This rearrangement joins TRBV27 to TRBJ2-7; a weak D match, TRBD1 (5 bases). Germline CDR1 MNHEY, CDR2 SMNVEV (reference sequence). V was trimmed by 3 bases and J by 0 bases, leaving 9 bases between them. This CDR3 contains 14 residues. Here the CDR3 DNA reads TGTGCCAGCAGTTTCTTCAGGGACTCCTACGAGCAGTACTTC. Its protein is CASSFFRDSYEQYF.

This chain joins TRBV10-3 and TRBJ2-5; the match to TRBD2 covers 9 bases. The CDR3 has 17 residues. Germline trimming cut 3 bases from V and 5 bases from J; bases unmatched to any gene: 13. Germline CDR1 is ENHRY and CDR2 is SYGVKD. The CDR3 nucleotides read TGTGCCATCAGTGACCCTTTCCGCGGGGGGGCCGTGGAGACCCAGTACTTC. It codes for CAISDPFRGGAVETQYF.

The chain combines TRBV6-1 with TRBJ2-1; possibly TRBD1 for D (5 bases). V lost 8 bases, J lost 9 bases, and 11 bases lay in between. Germline lookup yields CDR1 MNHNS and CDR2 SASEGT. The CDR3 length is 11 residues. The CDR3: CASGRVGEQFF. The CDR3 DNA reads TGTGCCAGCGGCAGGGTAGGTGAGCAGTTCTTC.